These T cell receptor beta chains were read from a single sample in a study of Ad26.COV2.S vaccination and SARS-CoV-2 variants. The assay was immunoSEQ multiplex PCR, and TCRdb's table has in-frame clones only and misses some. The table shows 350,000 to 450,000 clones, with approximately 91% occurring only once. Specimen: peripheral blood, collected in a trial of Ad26.COV2.S vaccine versus placebo. These receptors all stem from a person between 18 and 59 years old who received the Ad26.COV2.S COVID-19 vaccine or a placebo. CDR3s leave out the opening cysteine and the closing phenylalanine or tryptophan. The order of the fields is CDR3 length, J gene, V gene, CDR3 protein.

11	TRBJ1-3	TRBV12-5	ASGLVPGNTIY
15	TRBJ2-7	TRBV5-6	ASSMGLAGALSYEQY
14	TRBJ2-1	TRBV27	ASSLALTPVGNEQF
13	TRBJ1-1	TRBV3-1/TRBV3-2	ASSQTTGGRTEAF
13	TRBJ1-4	TRBV7-9	ASSLGPGRNEKLF
12	TRBJ2-1	TRBV28	ASSTDRSRNEQF
11	TRBJ1-1	TRBV5-4	ASRSGLDTEAF
12	TRBJ1-3	TRBV6-6	ASRLGASGNTIY
13	TRBJ2-1	TRBV5-4	ASYPGTGGYNEQF
10	TRBJ1-1	TRBV10-2	ASRAGAAEAF
13	TRBJ2-2	TRBV7-3	ASSLRGRNTGELF
12	TRBJ1-1	TRBV18	ASSPPHRATEAF
15	TRBJ2-3	TRBV28	ASSGDRGLVGTDTQY
11	TRBJ1-6	TRBV19	ASTGQGGSPLH
13	TRBJ2-5	TRBV3-1/TRBV3-2	ASSQDYGSQETQY
13	TRBJ1-2	TRBV6-5	ASSRDPTATDGYT
14	TRBJ2-2	TRBV18	ASSGGLAENTGELF
11	TRBJ1-2	TRBV2	ASSPDRNYGYT
13	TRBJ2-5	TRBV7-9	ASRASGSGVETQY
12	TRBJ1-4	TRBV14	ASSPRRDNEKLF
11	TRBJ1-1	TRBV6-2/TRBV6-3	ASSGVANTEAF
11	TRBJ2-2	TRBV5-6	ASPEPNTGELF
13	TRBJ2-2	TRBV19	ASSPGGRRTGELF
14	TRBJ2-7	TRBV11-2	ASSLVRLAGAKEQY
12	TRBJ2-5	TRBV7-9	ASSLEWGKETQY
12	TRBJ2-7	TRBV9	ASSVNQASYEQY
10	TRBJ2-5	TRBV7-8	ASSKSQETQY
13	TRBJ2-7	TRBV5-6	ASSLPNLGTYEQY
13	TRBJ2-2	TRBV3-1/TRBV3-2	ASSHEGGPPGELF
13	TRBJ1-3	TRBV28	ASRDLTGSGNTIY
14	TRBJ2-3	TRBV6-1	ASSGGDFFSTDTQY
15	TRBJ2-1	TRBV11-2	ASSLVGTPTLYNEQF
15	TRBJ2-5	TRBV28	ASSPTGLAEEQETQY
11	TRBJ1-5	TRBV7-6	ASSSDFNQPQH
13	TRBJ2-2	TRBV5-4	ASSLGGTTTGELF
11	TRBJ2-7	TRBV5-6	ASSLDGRGEQY
12	TRBJ1-4	TRBV18	ASSQVKTNEKLF
12	TRBJ1-1	TRBV19	ASSVGVKGTEAF
11	TRBJ2-5	TRBV11-1	ASSVRSEETQY
12	TRBJ2-7	TRBV6-5	ASSYKTDTYEQY
11	TRBJ1-1	TRBV5-1	ASSPGTGDITF
14	TRBJ2-7	TRBV7-2	ASSPWTSGRAYEQY
15	TRBJ2-2	TRBV27	ASSLYLAGANTGELF
10	TRBJ2-5	TRBV7-9	ASSLGEETQY
10	TRBJ2-2	TRBV28	ASRIDTGELF
14	TRBJ1-1	TRBV3-1/TRBV3-2	ASSQGTGISNTEAF
14	TRBJ1-1	TRBV25-1	ASSVPRGGVNTEAF
16	TRBJ1-2	TRBV21-1	ASSKGSPGQVLNYGYT
10	TRBJ2-3	TRBV27	ASSFGPDTQY